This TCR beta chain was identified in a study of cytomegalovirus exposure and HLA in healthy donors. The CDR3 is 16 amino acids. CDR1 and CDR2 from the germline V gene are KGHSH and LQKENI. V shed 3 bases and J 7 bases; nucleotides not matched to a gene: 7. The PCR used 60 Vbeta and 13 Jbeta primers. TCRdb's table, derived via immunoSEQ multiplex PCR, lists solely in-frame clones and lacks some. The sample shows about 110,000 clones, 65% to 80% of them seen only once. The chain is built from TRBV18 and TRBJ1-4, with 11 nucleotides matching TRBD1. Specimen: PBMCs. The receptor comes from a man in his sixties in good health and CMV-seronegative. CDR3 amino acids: CASSPQGQGASEKLFF. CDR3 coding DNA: TGTGCCAGCTCACCCCAAGGACAGGGGGCGAGTGAAAAACTGTTTTTT.